The 6 T cell receptor beta chains below were found in one sample sequenced in a study of graft-versus-host responses after intestinal transplantation (dated by TCRdb to about 2021). Library prep was done by the immunoSEQ multiplex PCR assay. In its TCRdb copy, this immuneACCESS table keeps in-frame sequences only and misses some clones. Where compared with another copy, unresolved V genes explain less than half of these, and the others have no known cause. For this sample there are roughly 28,000 clones; around 94% appear just once. Of the sample, 0.7% to 0.85% is held by the ten largest clones. The sequences come from PBMCs, collected roughly 62 days after intestinal transplant. All receptors come from a human patient who received an intestinal transplant, so some T cells may come from the graft donor.

The V gene is TRBV5-1, the J gene TRBJ1-6; TRBD1 is a possible D gene (5 bases). The V gene lost 0 bases and the J gene lost 5 bases, with 6 bases spanning the gap. Germline lookup yields CDR1 SGHRS and CDR2 YFSETQ. CDR3 length equals 14 residues. DNA of the CDR3: TGCGCCAGCAGCTTGGGGGGGGATAATTCACCCCTCCACTTT. Translating gives CASSLGGDNSPLHF. Looking up the rest from reference TRBV5-1 and TRBJ1-6 gives the full variable domain: KAGVTQTPRYLIKTRGQQVTLSCSPISGHRSVSWYQQTPGQGLQFLFEYFSETQRNKGNFPGRFSGRQFSNSRSEMNVSTLELGDSALYLCASSLGGDNSPLHFGNGTRLTVT.

The V and J genes are TRBV19 and TRBJ2-7; 11 positions match TRBD2. The germline V gene has CDR1 LNHDA and CDR2 SQIVND (reference sequence). The CDR3 is made up of 18 amino acids. With 2 bases clipped from V and 1 base from J, the junction kept 10 bases outside the gene matches. In DNA, the CDR3 is TGTGCCAGTAGTATAAATGCGGATAGCGGGAGGGAATCCTACGAGCAGTACTTC. Translating it yields CASSINADSGRESYEQYF.

This sequence joins TRBV27 and TRBJ2-1, with a possible D match to TRBD1 (7 bases). Per the germline V gene, CDR1 is MNHEY and CDR2 is SMNVEV (reference sequence). Trimming shortened V by 3 bases and J by 4 bases, and 16 bases separated the two germline ends. The CDR3 length is 16 residues. CDR3 in DNA: TGTGCCAGCAGTTTGAAGGGGGCGGCGGGGTACAATGAGCAGTTCTTC. This gives the protein CASSLKGAAGYNEQFF.

The chain employs TRBV27 and TRBJ2-4; either TRBD1 or TRBD2 may supply D (6 bases each). The CDR3 consists of 15 residues. Germline CDR1 MNHEY, CDR2 SMNVEV (reference sequence). Deletions cut 4 bases from V and 6 bases from J, with 16 bases between. The CDR3 protein is CASSWGAQFRNIQYF. CDR3 bases: TGTGCCAGCAGTTGGGGGGCGCAGTTTAGAAACATTCAGTACTTC.

This chain links TRBV5-1 with TRBJ2-1, with D uncertain. From germline, CDR1 is SGHRS and CDR2 YFSETQ. CDR3 length: 14 amino acids. Trimming removed 2 bases from V and 4 bases from J, with 10 bases in between. CDR3: CASSLGLTYNEQFF. DNA of the CDR3: TGCGCCAGCAGCTTAGGGTTAACTTACAATGAGCAGTTCTTC.

The V and J genes are TRBV7-2 and TRBJ1-5; D is undetermined. The CDR3 loop spans 15 amino acids. The germline gives CDR1 SGHTA, CDR2 FQGNSA. The V end lost 7 bases, the J end lost 2 bases, and 15 bases lay between the germline ends. The CDR3 is CASTKEGFGNQPQHF. CDR3 DNA sequence: TGTGCCAGCACCAAGGAGGGATTCGGCAATCAGCCCCAGCATTTT.